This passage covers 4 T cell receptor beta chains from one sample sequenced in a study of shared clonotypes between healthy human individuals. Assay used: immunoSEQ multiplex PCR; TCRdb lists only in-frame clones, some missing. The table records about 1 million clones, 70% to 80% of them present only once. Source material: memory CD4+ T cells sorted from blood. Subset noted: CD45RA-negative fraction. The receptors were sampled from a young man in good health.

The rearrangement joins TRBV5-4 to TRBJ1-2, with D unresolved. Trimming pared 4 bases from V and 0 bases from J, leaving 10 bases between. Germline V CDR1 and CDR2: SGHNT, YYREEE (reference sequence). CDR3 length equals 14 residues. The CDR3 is CASSRARSNYGYTF. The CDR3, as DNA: TGTGCCAGCAGCCGCGCACGGTCTAACTATGGCTACACCTTC. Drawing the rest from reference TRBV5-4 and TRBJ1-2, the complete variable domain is ETGVTQSPTHLIKTRGQQVTLRCSSQSGHNTVSWYQQALGQGPQFIFQYYREEENGRGNFPPRFSGLQFPNYSSELNVNALELDDSALYLCASSRARSNYGYTFGSGTRLTVV.

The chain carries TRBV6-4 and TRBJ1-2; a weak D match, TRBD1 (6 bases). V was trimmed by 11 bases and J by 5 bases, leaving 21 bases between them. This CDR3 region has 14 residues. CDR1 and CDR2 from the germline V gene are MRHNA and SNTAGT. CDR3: CAAEKQGKGYGYTF. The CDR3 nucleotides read TGTGCCGCAGAGAAGCAGGGGAAGGGGTATGGCTACACCTTC.

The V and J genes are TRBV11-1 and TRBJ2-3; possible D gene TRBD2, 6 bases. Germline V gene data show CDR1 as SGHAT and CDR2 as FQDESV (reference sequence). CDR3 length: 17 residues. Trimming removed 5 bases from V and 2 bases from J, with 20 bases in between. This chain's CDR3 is CASSPIWAGRVTDTQYF. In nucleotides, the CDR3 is TGTGCCAGCAGCCCGATTTGGGCGGGGAGAGTCACAGATACGCAGTATTTT.

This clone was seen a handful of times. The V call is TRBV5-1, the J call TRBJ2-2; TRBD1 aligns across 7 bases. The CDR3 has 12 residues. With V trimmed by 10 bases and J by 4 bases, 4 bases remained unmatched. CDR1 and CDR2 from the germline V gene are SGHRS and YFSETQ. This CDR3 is CAARGLTGELFF. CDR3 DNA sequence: TGCGCCGCTAGGGGGCTCACCGGGGAGCTGTTTTTT.